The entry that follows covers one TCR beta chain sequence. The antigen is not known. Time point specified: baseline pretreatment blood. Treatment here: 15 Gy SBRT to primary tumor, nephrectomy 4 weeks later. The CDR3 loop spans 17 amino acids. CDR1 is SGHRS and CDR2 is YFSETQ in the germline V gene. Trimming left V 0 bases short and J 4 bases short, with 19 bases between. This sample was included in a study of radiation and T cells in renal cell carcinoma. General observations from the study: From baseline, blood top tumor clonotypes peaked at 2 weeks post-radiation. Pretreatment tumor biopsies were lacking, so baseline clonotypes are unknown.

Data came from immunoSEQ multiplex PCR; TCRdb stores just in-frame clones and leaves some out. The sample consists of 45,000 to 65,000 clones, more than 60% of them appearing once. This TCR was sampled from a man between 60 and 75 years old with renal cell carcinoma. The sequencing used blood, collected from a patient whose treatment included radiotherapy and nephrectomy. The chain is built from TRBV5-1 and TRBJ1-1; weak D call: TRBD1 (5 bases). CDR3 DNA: TGCGCCAGCAGCTTGGGTGGACACACCATAAGGGGCACTGAAGCTTTCTTT. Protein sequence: CASSLGGHTIRGTEAFF.